A selection of T cell receptor beta chains follows, all from one sample in a study of graft-versus-host responses after intestinal transplantation. This table comes from immunoSEQ multiplex PCR, and its TCRdb copy is limited to in-frame clones, with some not included. The sample yields about 98,000 clones, 86% seen once. Sequencing was performed on PBMCs, taken 255 days after intestinal transplant. The receptors stem from a human patient who received an intestinal transplant, so some T cells may come from the graft donor. The CDR3 runs from the conserved cysteine through the conserved F or W. The D gene is left open where the match is weak. Size is omitted from some rows. Given values are once, few, many or a class for expanded clones.

d_call: NA
j_call: TRBJ2-7
clone_size: NA
v_call: TRBV28
cdr3_nt: TGTGCCAGCAGCGGGACTCCTTACTACGAGCAGTACTTC
cdr3_aa: CASSGTPYYEQYF

d_call: NA
j_call: TRBJ1-2
clone_size: NA
v_call: TRBV23-1
cdr3_nt: TGCGCCAGCAGTCGGGGGATCCCCTATGGCTACACCTTC
cdr3_aa: CASSRGIPYGYTF

d_call: NA
j_call: TRBJ1-3
clone_size: few
v_call: TRBV7-2
cdr3_nt: TGTGCCAGCAGCAGACGTACTACTGGAAACACCATATATTTT
cdr3_aa: CASSRRTTGNTIYF

d_call: NA
j_call: TRBJ1-5
clone_size: NA
v_call: TRBV28
cdr3_nt: TGTGCCAGCGGAGAGGCGGGCAATCAGCCCCAGCATTTT
cdr3_aa: CASGEAGNQPQHF

d_call: TRBD1
j_call: TRBJ1-5
clone_size: NA
v_call: TRBV7-2
cdr3_nt: TGTGCCAGCAGCTTTCTCTCCGACAGGGGCAATCAGCCCCAGCATTTT
cdr3_aa: CASSFLSDRGNQPQHF

d_call: TRBD1
j_call: TRBJ2-3
clone_size: NA
v_call: TRBV7-7
cdr3_nt: TGTGCTAGCAGCTCGGGACAGCCCCCAGATACGCAGTATTTT
cdr3_aa: CASSSGQPPDTQYF

d_call: NA
j_call: TRBJ2-3
clone_size: NA
v_call: TRBV9
cdr3_nt: TGTGCCAGCAGCGTAACCCCCAGCCCAGACTACACAGATACGCAGTATTTT
cdr3_aa: CASSVTPSPDYTDTQYF

d_call: NA
j_call: TRBJ1-5
clone_size: NA
v_call: TRBV28
cdr3_nt: TGTGCCAGCAGTTTATGGGCAGGGTTCTGGCCCCAGCATTTT
cdr3_aa: CASSLWAGFWPQHF

d_call: TRBD1
j_call: TRBJ2-1
clone_size: NA
v_call: TRBV6-5
cdr3_nt: TGTGCCAGCAGATCGACAGGGGCCTACAATGAGCAGTTCTTC
cdr3_aa: CASRSTGAYNEQFF

d_call: NA
j_call: TRBJ2-1
clone_size: NA
v_call: TRBV6-5
cdr3_nt: TGTGCCAGCAGTTACCTTGACAGGCTCAACTACAATGAGCAGTTCTTC
cdr3_aa: CASSYLDRLNYNEQFF

d_call: NA
j_call: TRBJ1-6
clone_size: NA
v_call: TRBV28
cdr3_nt: TGTGCCAGCAGTTTCCGGGACTACTATAATTCACCCCTCCACTTT
cdr3_aa: CASSFRDYYNSPLHF

d_call: TRBD1
j_call: TRBJ2-1
clone_size: NA
v_call: TRBV25-1
cdr3_nt: TGTGCCAGCAGTGAACCAAGGGCCAGGGGGTCCTACAATGAGCAGTTCTTC
cdr3_aa: CASSEPRARGSYNEQFF

d_call: NA
j_call: TRBJ1-2
clone_size: few
v_call: TRBV5-4
cdr3_nt: TGTGCCAGCAGCCCAGGGCAGGGCGACTATGGCTACACCTTC
cdr3_aa: CASSPGQGDYGYTF

d_call: NA
j_call: TRBJ2-5
clone_size: NA
v_call: TRBV2
cdr3_nt: TGTGCCAGCAGTGTCGCGCGAGGGGCGGGAGAGACCCAGTACTTC
cdr3_aa: CASSVARGAGETQYF

d_call: TRBD2
j_call: TRBJ2-1
clone_size: NA
v_call: TRBV9
cdr3_nt: TGTGCCAGCAGCGCGGGGACTAGCGGGTACAATGAGCAGTTCTTC
cdr3_aa: CASSAGTSGYNEQFF

d_call: NA
j_call: TRBJ2-3
clone_size: NA
v_call: TRBV5-1
cdr3_nt: TGCGCCAGCAGGCTACAGGGTAGCACAGATACGCAGTATTTT
cdr3_aa: CASRLQGSTDTQYF

d_call: TRBD2
j_call: TRBJ2-7
clone_size: NA
v_call: TRBV4-1
cdr3_nt: TGCGCCAGCAGCCAAGGCATGGGACTAGCGGGAAGGGAGCAGTACTTC
cdr3_aa: CASSQGMGLAGREQYF